A single sample is the source of the 29 T cell receptor beta chains below, sequenced in a study of cytomegalovirus exposure and HLA in healthy donors. TCRdb's copy holds only in-frame clones and misses some; the assay was immunoSEQ multiplex PCR. The sample yields hundreds of thousands of clones, 86% seen once. The source material was PBMCs. Every receptor here comes from a woman under 30 in good health and CMV-seronegative.

The rearrangement uses TRBV9 and TRBJ1-2; D call uncertain. This CDR3 is built from 14 residues. Germline V gene lookup returns CDR1 SGDLS and CDR2 YYNGEE. The ends were cut back, 3 bases at V and 4 bases at J, with 13 bases in the middle. CDR3 in amino acids: CASSGPRLGYGYTF. CDR3 in DNA: TGTGCCAGCAGCGGACCAAGACTCGGCTATGGCTACACCTTC. Full variable domain (remainder filled in from reference TRBV9 and TRBJ1-2): DSGVTQTPKHLITATGQRVTLRCSPRSGDLSVYWYQQSLDQGLQFLIQYYNGEERAKGNILERFSAQQFPDLHSELNLSSLELGDSALYFCASSGPRLGYGYTFGSGTRLTVV.

The chain couples TRBV15 to TRBJ2-7; TRBD1 aligns across 7 bases. Germline V lookup: CDR1 LNHNV, CDR2 YYDKDF (reference sequence). This CDR3 is built from 16 residues. Trimming took 0 bases from V and 1 from J; bases not matched to a gene: 6. In DNA form, the CDR3 reads TGTGCCACCAGCAGAGATCTTGGACAGGATTCCTACGAGCAGTACTTC. Its protein product is CATSRDLGQDSYEQYF.

This rearrangement joins TRBV5-4 to TRBJ2-1; weak D call: TRBD2 (5 bases). This CDR3 has 16 residues. Germline V gene data show CDR1 as SGHNT and CDR2 as YYREEE (reference sequence). V was shortened by 4 bases and J by 3 bases, with 17 bases between the two germline ends. CDR3 bases: TGTGCCAGCAGCGGCGCCCGAGGGCGCGACTACAATGAGCAGTTCTTC. This sequence encodes CASSGARGRDYNEQFF.

The chain uses TRBV6-6 and TRBJ2-7; TRBD1 matches at 9 bases. Germline V gives CDR1 MNHNY, CDR2 SVGAGI (reference sequence). The CDR3 totals 14 residues. The J segment lost 1 base and the V segment lost 7 bases, leaving 5 bases of the junction unmatched. The CDR3 nucleotides read TGTGCCAGCACCCTGGACAGGGGATCCTACGAGCAGTACTTC. The encoded protein is CASTLDRGSYEQYF.

This clone has a single count. The genes are TRBV28 and TRBJ2-3, with a weak D call TRBD1 (5 bases). Trimming shortened V by 4 bases and J by 2 bases, and 10 bases separated the two germline ends. The germline gives CDR1 MDHEN, CDR2 SYDVKM. The CDR3 loop spans 14 amino acids. The CDR3 sequence is CASSYGQPTDTQYF. CDR3 DNA: TGTGCCAGCAGTTATGGACAACCCACAGATACGCAGTATTTT.

This sequence joins TRBV6-1 and TRBJ2-7, with D unclear. Trimming took 9 bases from V and 0 from J, leaving 9 bases between them. CDR3 length equals 12 residues. Germline CDR1 reads MNHNS; CDR2 reads SASEGT. Here the CDR3 reads CASRVHSYEQYF. CDR3 DNA sequence: TGTGCCAGTCGGGTACACTCCTACGAGCAGTACTTC.

V gene TRBV30 combines with J gene TRBJ1-1, with D unclear. Trimming took off 5 bases at V and 0 bases at J, with 10 bases between the two ends. The CDR3 contains 13 residues. Germline V gene sequence: CDR1 GTSNPN, CDR2 SVGIG (reference sequence). In DNA, the CDR3 is TGTGCCTGGGTGAGGCGGTTGAACACTGAAGCTTTCTTT. Translating gives CAWVRRLNTEAFF.

This clone has just a few counts. V is TRBV27 and J is TRBJ2-7, with 10 bases lining up with TRBD2. V was clipped by 5 bases and J by 4 bases; unmatched bases: 5. Germline-derived CDR1 and CDR2 are MNHEY and SMNVEV (reference sequence). The CDR3 covers 14 residues. CDR3 in DNA: TGTGCCAGCAGTCCAGGACTAGCGGCGTACGAGCAGTACTTC. Encoded protein: CASSPGLAAYEQYF.

The genes are TRBV6-9 and TRBJ1-2, with 10 nucleotides matching TRBD1. Germline-derived CDR1 and CDR2 are MNHGY and SVAAGI. The CDR3 length is 15 residues. The trim removed 8 bases at V and 7 bases at J, leaving 13 bases unmatched. CDR3 in amino acids: CASPPVPGTGAGYTF. CDR3 in DNA: TGTGCCAGCCCACCAGTTCCCGGGACAGGGGCTGGCTACACCTTC.

The genes are TRBV19 and TRBJ1-1; TRBD1 matches at 7 bases. The CDR3 loop spans 15 amino acids. V dropped 5 bases and J dropped 0; count of bases not matched to a gene: 6. Germline V gene lookup returns CDR1 LNHDA and CDR2 SQIVND (reference sequence). For the CDR3, the DNA is TGTGCCAGTAGTGTTAGGACAGGCCTGAACACTGAAGCTTTCTTT. Encoded protein: CASSVRTGLNTEAFF.

This sequence joins TRBV5-1 and TRBJ2-4; D gene unclear. CDR1 is SGHRS, CDR2 YFSETQ, per germline. V was clipped by 0 bases and J by 3 bases, with 7 bases between them. The length of the CDR3 is 14 residues. CDR3 protein: CASSLDSLKNIQYF. The CDR3 DNA is TGCGCCAGCAGCTTGGACAGCCTCAAAAACATTCAGTACTTC.

The gene calls are TRBV6-5 and TRBJ1-2; 7 bases align to TRBD1. The trim removed 2 bases at V and 6 bases at J, leaving 3 bases unmatched. The CDR3 is 13 residues long. Germline V gene data show CDR1 as MNHEY and CDR2 as SVGAGI. The CDR3 is CASSYGTANGYTF. The CDR3 nucleotides are TGTGCCAGCAGTTACGGGACAGCGAATGGCTACACCTTC.

In its sample, this clone was seen once. This chain links TRBV28 with TRBJ2-7; 7 bases align to TRBD1. Trimming at V came to 6 bases and at J to 2 bases, leaving 10 bases not matched to a gene. In germline, CDR1 is MDHEN, CDR2 SYDVKM. The CDR3 has 15 amino acids. Here the CDR3 reads CASRPAGTDAYEQYF. DNA for the CDR3: TGTGCCAGCAGACCCGCCGGGACAGATGCCTACGAGCAGTACTTC.

The CDR3, as DNA: TGTGCCAGCAGCCCCCGGCAGGGGGCCACAATCAATGAGCAGTTCTTC. Its protein product is CASSPRQGATINEQFF. The chain combines TRBV7-9 with TRBJ2-1; 8 nucleotides match TRBD1. Germline CDR1 and CDR2: SEHNR and FQNEAQ (reference sequence). The V and J ends lost 5 bases and 6 bases, in that order; junction bases with no gene match: 12. The CDR3 is made up of 16 amino acids. Based on the CDR3 plus reference TRBV7-9 and TRBJ2-1, the full variable domain is DTGVSQNPRHKITKRGQNVTFRCDPISEHNRLYWYRQTLGQGPEFLTYFQNEAQLEKSRLLSDRFSAERPKGSFSTLEIQRTEQGDSAMYLCASSPRQGATINEQFFGPGTRLTVL.

The chain joins TRBV30 to TRBJ2-2; D unclear. The CDR3 sequence is 13 residues long. Germline-derived CDR1 and CDR2 are GTSNPN and SVGIG (reference sequence). V was cut by 3 bases and J by 3 bases, with 8 bases left in between. The CDR3 protein is CAWRAIYTGELFF. CDR3 in DNA: TGTGCCTGGAGGGCCATATACACCGGGGAGCTGTTTTTT. Full variable domain (remainder filled in from reference TRBV30 and TRBJ2-2): SQTIHQWPATLVQPVGSPLSLECTVEGTSNPNLYWYRQAAGRGLQLLFYSVGIGQISSEVPQNLSASRPQDRQFILSSKKLLLSDSGFYLCAWRAIYTGELFFGEGSRLTVL.

The V and J genes are TRBV18 and TRBJ1-2; 7 bases agree with TRBD1. The ends lost 6 bases at V and 0 bases at J; junction bases unmatched: 4. CDR3 length: 14 amino acids. Germline V CDR1 and CDR2: KGHSH, LQKENI. As DNA, the CDR3 is TGTGCCAGCTCCCGGGACAGTTCTAACTATGGCTACACCTTC. Protein sequence: CASSRDSSNYGYTF.

The chain uses TRBV5-6 and TRBJ2-4, with 7 bases that match TRBD1. The CDR3 runs to 14 residues. V dropped 2 bases and J dropped 6; count of bases not matched to a gene: 5. In germline, CDR1 is SGHDT, CDR2 YYEEEE. CDR3 amino acids: CASSLSGQPNIQYF. DNA for the CDR3: TGTGCCAGCAGCTTATCGGGACAGCCAAACATTCAGTACTTC.

The V call is TRBV9, the J call TRBJ1-4, with 7 bases that match TRBD1. The germline gives CDR1 SGDLS, CDR2 YYNGEE. This CDR3 is 15 amino acids long. The V and J ends lost 4 bases and 8 bases, in that order; junction bases with no gene match: 11. This chain's CDR3 is CASSPEGAGTEKLFF. The DNA for the CDR3 is TGTGCCAGCAGCCCGGAGGGGGCAGGCACAGAAAAACTGTTTTTT.

This chain joins TRBV5-4 and TRBJ2-5, with 8 bases aligning to TRBD1. Germline CDR1 and CDR2: SGHNT and YYREEE (reference sequence). The V gene end was trimmed by 4 bases and the J gene end by 9 bases; junction bases not matched to a gene: 8. The CDR3 runs to 13 residues. The CDR3 nucleotides read TGTGCCAGCAGCCAGGACAGGGACCGGGCCCAGTACTTC. Translated: CASSQDRDRAQYF. Drawing the rest from reference TRBV5-4 and TRBJ2-5, the complete variable domain is ETGVTQSPTHLIKTRGQQVTLRCSSQSGHNTVSWYQQALGQGPQFIFQYYREEENGRGNFPPRFSGLQFPNYSSELNVNALELDDSALYLCASSQDRDRAQYFGPGTRLLVL.

This rearrangement joins TRBV25-1 to TRBJ2-6, with D possibly being TRBD2 (5 bases). The germline V gene has CDR1 MGHDK and CDR2 SYGVNS. V dropped 7 bases and J dropped 0 bases, with 10 bases sitting between them. The CDR3 length is 15 residues. The CDR3 DNA follows: TGTGCCAGCAAAGGGAGCCACTCTGGGGCCAACGTCCTGACTTTC. Translated: CASKGSHSGANVLTF.

The count of this clone is one. The genes are TRBV2 and TRBJ1-1; the D gene is possibly TRBD1 (5 bases). CDR3 length: 14 amino acids. The V and J ends lost 6 bases and 5 bases respectively, with 16 bases between them. Germline lookup yields CDR1 SNHLY and CDR2 FYNNEI. The CDR3 reads CASRAESGRTEAFF. The CDR3 region has the DNA TGTGCCAGCAGGGCGGAGTCAGGGAGGACTGAAGCTTTCTTT.

The V call is TRBV4-1, the J call TRBJ2-7, with unresolved D. Trimming stripped 1 base from V and 3 bases from J, with 10 bases between. The CDR3 is 14 residues long. From germline, CDR1 is MGHRA and CDR2 YSYEKL. CDR3 nucleotides: TGCGCCAGCAGCCAAGTTGTGAGTAACTACGAGCAGTACTTC. This sequence encodes CASSQVVSNYEQYF.

This chain connects TRBV6-1 to TRBJ1-4; perhaps TRBD1 as D (6 bases). This CDR3 contains 13 residues. V was clipped by 8 bases and J by 3 bases, with 10 bases between them. Germline CDR1 is MNHNS and CDR2 is SASEGT. This chain's CDR3 is CASRDISNEKLFF. In nucleotides, the CDR3 is TGTGCCAGCCGGGACATCTCTAATGAAAAACTGTTTTTT.

This chain connects TRBV7-9 to TRBJ1-1; D call uncertain. Germline V gene sequence: CDR1 SEHNR, CDR2 FQNEAQ (reference sequence). The V end was cut by 5 bases, the J end by 7 bases, with 20 bases between. The CDR3 is made up of 15 amino acids. Written as DNA, the CDR3 is TGTGCCAGCAGCCTACGCTCGGCCATTCGGGTTGAAGCTTTCTTT. Amino acid sequence: CASSLRSAIRVEAFF.

This clone appeared a single time. This chain uses TRBV7-6 with TRBJ1-6; D is unclear. Trimming pared 3 bases from V and 2 bases from J, leaving 17 bases between. CDR3 length: 18 residues. Per germline, CDR1 SGHVS and CDR2 FNYEAQ. CDR3 loop: CASSFDPRRDTYNSPLHF. CDR3 DNA sequence: TGTGCCAGCAGCTTCGACCCTCGGCGGGATACCTATAATTCACCCCTCCACTTT.

The V and J genes are TRBV6-1 and TRBJ2-3; D might be TRBD2 (5 bases). Germline values: CDR1 MNHNS, CDR2 SASEGT. V gave up 2 bases and J gave up 0 bases, with 12 bases separating them. The CDR3 runs 16 residues. CDR3 sequence (DNA): TGTGCCAGCAGTGAACGGCTAGCACTTAGCACAGATACGCAGTATTTT. This codes for CASSERLALSTDTQYF.

The genes are TRBV5-1 and TRBJ1-3; the D gene is possibly TRBD1 (5 bases). The ends were cut back, 0 bases at V and 0 bases at J, with 7 bases in the middle. This CDR3 is 15 amino acids long. Germline CDR1 and CDR2: SGHRS and YFSETQ. The CDR3 is CASSLAGVSGNTIYF. In DNA form, the CDR3 reads TGCGCCAGCAGCTTGGCGGGGGTCTCTGGAAACACCATATATTTT.

The chain carries TRBV7-2 and TRBJ2-7; TRBD1 might be the D (6 bases). V lost 5 bases and J lost 0, with 8 bases in between. The CDR3 is made up of 13 amino acids. CDR1 SGHTA and CDR2 FQGNSA come from the germline V gene. CDR3 DNA: TGTGCCAGCAGCGGGGGCCTCTCCTACGAGCAGTACTTC. The encoded protein is CASSGGLSYEQYF.

This chain uses TRBV7-8 with TRBJ1-1; tentative D call: TRBD1 (6 bases). The CDR3 consists of 18 residues. CDR1 and CDR2 (germline): SGHVS, FQNEAQ. Trimming stripped 0 bases from V and 0 bases from J, with 17 bases between. The CDR3 nucleotides read TGTGCCAGCAGCTTAGCGAAGGACAGCGCTTACATGAACACTGAAGCTTTCTTT. It codes for CASSLAKDSAYMNTEAFF.